This TCR beta chain was recovered during a study of blood T cell repertoires in COVID-19. Background on the study: COVID-19 samples, acute and convalescent, were from the United States, Italy and Spain. Sources were T cells, B-cell-depleted T cells, or PBMCs; the material itself was cDNA or gDNA.

Original analysis: Reference gene primer amplification gave estimated nucleated cell counts. The data were produced by immunoSEQ multiplex PCR, yet TCRdb's version contains in-frame clones alone and is incomplete. Clone size and V and J calls were adopted from that table, with D and trimming inferred from the DNA. Here the sample spans about 190,000 clones, around four fifths being singletons. The ends lost 5 bases at V and 8 bases at J; junction bases unmatched: 7. Germline V gene lookup returns CDR1 SEHNR and CDR2 FQNEAQ (reference sequence). This CDR3 has 14 amino acids. The V and J genes are TRBV7-9 and TRBJ1-4; 8 bases are a match to TRBD1. The sample consisted of peripheral blood. The TCR comes from a man aged 25 to 45 with active or convalescent COVID-19. CDR3 region: CASSPTGVGEKLFF. DNA of the CDR3: TGTGCCAGCAGCCCGACAGGGGTAGGGGAAAAACTGTTTTTT.